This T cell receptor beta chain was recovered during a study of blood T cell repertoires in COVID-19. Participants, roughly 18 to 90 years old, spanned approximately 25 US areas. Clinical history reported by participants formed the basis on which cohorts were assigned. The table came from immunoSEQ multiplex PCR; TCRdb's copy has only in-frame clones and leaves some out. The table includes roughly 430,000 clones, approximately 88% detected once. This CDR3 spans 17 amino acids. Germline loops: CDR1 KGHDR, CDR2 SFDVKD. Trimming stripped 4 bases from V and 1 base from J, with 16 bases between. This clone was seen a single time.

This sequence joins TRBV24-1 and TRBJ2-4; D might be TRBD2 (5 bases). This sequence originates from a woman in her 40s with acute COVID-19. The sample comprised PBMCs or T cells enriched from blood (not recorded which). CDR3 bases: TGTGCCACCAGTGACTTATCCAGGTGGGAGGCCAAAAACATTCAGTACTTC. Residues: CATSDLSRWEAKNIQYF.